The following is a TCR beta chain sequence with its context. Its antigen is not identified. Then a second PCR, running roughly 7 to 11 cycles, was carried out with a sample-barcoded 5' primer and a J-beta primer mix. Each sample provided no less than 3 million CDR3-containing paired-end reads. TCRdb re-called the 5' RACE reads through MiXCR, storing one row per CDR3 protein. Here the sample spans about 1.6 million distinct CDR3 sequences, roughly 30% being singletons. The record originates from a study of blood T cells in healthy people across ages. Study-wide findings and caveats: Getting older went along with TCR beta diversity per million T cells dropping roughly linearly.

All donors came from Russia, were Caucasian and healthy, and spanned ages about 6 to 90. Total RNA extracted from each sample amounted to at least 6 micrograms. The CDR3 runs to 14 residues. V dropped 3 bases and J dropped 5 bases, with 11 bases sitting between them. The chain has TRBV12-3 or TRBV12-4 and TRBJ2-1; perhaps TRBD2 as D (6 bases). The specimen was blood. The receptor comes from a woman aged 25 to 39 in good health. The CDR3: CASSFQLADNEQFF. Here the CDR3 DNA reads TGTGCCAGCAGTTTTCAGTTAGCGGACAATGAGCAGTTCTTC.